One and the same sample provided the 30 T cell receptor beta chains below, sequenced in a study of CD8 T cells in Susac syndrome. RNA was extracted with the RNeasy kit, and a quantity of about 0.5 to 1 ug was reverse transcribed using random hexamers. MiXCR was run by TCRdb on the immunoSEQ multiplex PCR reads, yielding one entry per CDR3 protein. The sample consists of some 190,000 distinct CDR3 sequences, 94% of them appearing once. The sequencing sample was made of CD4+ T cells from PBMCs. The receptors here all came from a human donor with Susac syndrome.

The rearrangement uses TRBV6-6 and TRBJ1-5; tentative D call: TRBD1 (5 bases). The CDR3 extends over 14 amino acids. Germline loops: CDR1 MNHNY, CDR2 SVGAGI (reference sequence). V lost 6 bases and J lost 5, with 14 bases in between. Written as DNA, the CDR3 is TGTGCCAGCAGCACCCTGGGGCGAGATCAGCCCCAGCATTTT. Residues: CASSTLGRDQPQHF.

The genes are TRBV20-1 and TRBJ2-4; no reliable D call. V lost 5 bases to trimming and J lost 6 bases, with 14 bases between them. CDR1 is DFQATT and CDR2 is SNEGSKA in the germline V gene (reference sequence). The CDR3 sequence is 13 residues long. CDR3 sequence reads: CSAPESMTNIQYF. Written as DNA, the CDR3 is TGCAGTGCTCCGGAGTCTATGACAAACATTCAGTACTTC.

V and J are TRBV28 and TRBJ1-5; 12 bases align to TRBD1. Losses at the gene ends were 6 bases for V and 6 bases for J; bases not matched to a gene: 6. CDR3 length: 15 amino acids. Germline V lookup: CDR1 MDHEN, CDR2 SYDVKM. The CDR3 DNA follows: TGTGCCAGCAGCCCCGGGACAGGGGGCAGTCAGCCCCAGCATTTT. As protein: CASSPGTGGSQPQHF.

V is TRBV5-1 and J is TRBJ1-6, with D unresolved. The germline V and J ends were trimmed by 5 bases and 7 bases, with 16 bases remaining between them. The CDR3 is 15 residues long. The germline CDR1 and CDR2 sequences are SGHRS and YFSETQ. The CDR3 DNA sequence: TGCGCCAGCAGGACGACGGGCCCCCAGAATTCACCCCTCCACTTT. Protein: CASRTTGPQNSPLHF.

The chain uses TRBV18 and TRBJ1-2, with D unresolved. The CDR3 sequence is 16 residues long. Germline CDR1 is KGHSH and CDR2 is LQKENI. The V end lost 2 bases, the J end lost 5 bases, and 18 bases lay between the germline ends. CDR3 residues: CASSPSQAEAFYGYTF. The CDR3 nucleotides are TGTGCCAGCTCACCATCGCAGGCCGAAGCCTTTTATGGCTACACCTTC.

The chain uses TRBV10-3 and TRBJ1-1; D gene unclear. The CDR3 extends over 15 amino acids. V lost 6 bases, J lost 5 bases, and 19 bases lay in between. The germline V gene encodes CDR1 ENHRY and CDR2 SYGVKD. In DNA, the CDR3 is TGTGCCATCAGGGCCGGACTTTCGAAGGGAACTGAAGCTTTCTTT. It is translated as CAIRAGLSKGTEAFF.

This chain connects TRBV12-3 or TRBV12-4 to TRBJ2-7; TRBD1 might be the D (6 bases). The germline V and J ends were trimmed by 5 bases and 1 base, with 12 bases remaining between them. The CDR3 loop spans 14 amino acids. CDR3 bases: TGTGCCAGCAGTCGGGACACGGGATCCTACGAGCAGTACTTC. Translating gives CASSRDTGSYEQYF.

The V call is TRBV20-1, the J call TRBJ1-1, with D possibly matching TRBD1 (5 bases). The CDR3 extends over 17 amino acids. The V gene's germline CDR1 is DFQATT and CDR2 SNEGSKA (reference sequence). V was pared by 2 bases and J by 0 bases, with 19 bases between. CDR3 protein: CSARPSIRVGVNTEAFF. Written as DNA, the CDR3 is TGCAGTGCTAGACCCTCGATTCGGGTGGGGGTGAACACTGAAGCTTTCTTT.

V gene TRBV30 combines with J gene TRBJ1-1, with 7 bases fitting TRBD1. Germline assignment: CDR1 GTSNPN and CDR2 SVGIG (reference sequence). The V segment lost 5 bases and the J segment 1 base; nucleotides outside the gene matches: 4. The CDR3 has 13 amino acids. The CDR3 DNA sequence: TGTGCCTGGCACAGGGGCCCGAACACTGAAGCTTTCTTT. It codes for CAWHRGPNTEAFF.

The chain employs TRBV4-3 and TRBJ2-2; D may be TRBD1 (5 bases). The V gene's germline CDR1 is LGHNA and CDR2 YSLEER. The CDR3 sequence is 17 residues long. Trimming shortened V by 3 bases and J by 0 bases, and 14 bases separated the two germline ends. The CDR3 DNA reads as TGCGCCAGCAGCCAGAAAACAGGCCGTGCGAACACCGGGGAGCTGTTTTTT. This codes for CASSQKTGRANTGELFF.

The gene calls are TRBV12-3 or TRBV12-4 and TRBJ2-5, with 9 bases fitting TRBD1. The CDR3 sequence is 16 residues long. Trimming at V came to 2 bases and at J to 4 bases, leaving 8 bases not matched to a gene. CDR3 bases: TGTGCCAGCAGTTTAAGACAGGGGGTTCGATCAGAGACCCAGTACTTC. Translated, it gives CASSLRQGVRSETQYF.

The chain uses TRBV20-1 and TRBJ1-1; D may be TRBD1 (6 bases). Deletions cut 3 bases from V and 5 bases from J, with 13 bases between. CDR1 is DFQATT and CDR2 is SNEGSKA in the germline V gene (reference sequence). There are 13 residues in the CDR3. CDR3 nucleotide sequence: TGCAGTGCTAGGATAAACAGGGTAACTGAAGCTTTCTTT. Protein: CSARINRVTEAFF.

The V gene is TRBV7-3, the J gene TRBJ2-3; a possible D gene is TRBD1 (5 bases). The ends were cut back, 2 bases at V and 2 bases at J, with 8 bases in the middle. Germline V gene sequence: CDR1 SGHTA, CDR2 FQGTGA. The CDR3 runs to 14 residues. CDR3: CASSLEGVTDTQYF. CDR3 coding DNA: TGTGCCAGCAGCTTAGAAGGGGTCACAGATACGCAGTATTTT.

This clonotype was seen only once. CDR3 sequence: CAWRVGASRSSYNEQFF. The CDR3 DNA follows: TGTGCCTGGCGCGTGGGGGCTTCCCGGAGCTCCTACAATGAGCAGTTCTTC. V is TRBV30 and J is TRBJ2-1; possibly TRBD1 for D (6 bases). V was cut by 5 bases and J by 0 bases, with 20 bases left in between. The germline V gene encodes CDR1 GTSNPN and CDR2 SVGIG (reference sequence). The CDR3 is 17 residues long.

As DNA, the CDR3 is TGCGCCAGCAGCCAAGTAAGGGGGGTCATGAACACTGAAGCTTTCTTT. It encodes CASSQVRGVMNTEAFF. The chain carries TRBV4-3 and TRBJ1-1; D is possibly TRBD1 (6 bases). Germline V CDR1 and CDR2: LGHNA, YSLEER. The CDR3 has 16 residues. V lost 1 base and J lost 0, with 12 bases in between.

This clonotype was detected a few times. A read error may account for a junction end that differs from germline. V is TRBV11-2 and J is TRBJ2-3; no firm D call. This CDR3 has 12 residues. Germline CDR1 reads SGHAT; CDR2 reads FQNNGV. The CDR3 region is CASSLVSDTQYF. CDR3 nucleotides: TGTGCCAGCAGTTTAGTTTCGGATACGCAGTATTTT.

The rearrangement uses TRBV28 and TRBJ1-6; D is possibly TRBD1 (5 bases). In germline, CDR1 is MDHEN, CDR2 SYDVKM. V lost 5 bases to trimming and J lost 5 bases, with 13 bases between them. This CDR3 has 15 residues. The CDR3 reads CASSTQGRDNSPLHF. CDR3 in DNA: TGTGCCAGCAGTACTCAGGGAAGGGATAATTCACCCCTCCACTTT.

This chain connects TRBV29-1 to TRBJ2-4; D is possibly TRBD2 (5 bases). V was pared by 6 bases and J by 9 bases, with 18 bases between. Germline CDR1 is SQVTM and CDR2 is ANQGSEA. CDR3 size: 13 residues. The CDR3 region is CSVASRGSGIQYF. DNA for the CDR3: TGCAGCGTCGCTTCACGGGGTTCGGGCATTCAGTACTTC.

This chain uses TRBV20-1 with TRBJ2-7; 10 nucleotides match TRBD2. The germline gives CDR1 DFQATT, CDR2 SNEGSKA (reference sequence). This CDR3 is built from 16 residues. J lost 0 bases, V lost 3 bases, and 8 bases had no gene match. Here the CDR3 DNA reads TGCAGTGCTAGCGGTCTAGCGGGGGATAGCTCCTACGAGCAGTACTTC. It translates to CSASGLAGDSSYEQYF.

The rearrangement uses TRBV5-6 and TRBJ2-1; tentatively, D is TRBD1 (6 bases). With 4 bases removed from V and 1 base from J, the gap between germline ends came to 9 bases. Germline assignment: CDR1 SGHDT and CDR2 YYEEEE. The CDR3 length is 14 residues. The CDR3 nucleotides read TGTGCCAGCAGCGACCAGGGGTCCTACAATGAGCAGTTCTTC. The encoded protein is CASSDQGSYNEQFF.

This rearrangement joins TRBV3-1 to TRBJ2-3, with D perhaps being TRBD1 or TRBD2 (6 bases each). Trimming stripped 3 bases from V and 0 bases from J, with 13 bases between. Germline-derived CDR1 and CDR2 are LGHDT and YNNKEL (reference sequence). The CDR3 loop spans 16 amino acids. CDR3 in amino acids: CASSQETGASTDTQYF. The CDR3 DNA is TGTGCCAGCAGCCAGGAGACGGGGGCCAGCACAGATACGCAGTATTTT.

The table lists this clonotype with a count of one. The chain employs TRBV20-1 and TRBJ2-5, with no clear D. CDR3 length: 12 residues. With 5 bases removed from V and 7 bases from J, the gap between germline ends came to 14 bases. CDR1 is DFQATT, CDR2 SNEGSKA, per germline (reference sequence). CDR3 amino acids: CSAPDGRRTQYF. CDR3 bases: TGCAGTGCTCCCGACGGCCGCCGGACCCAGTACTTC.

This clonotype occurred once. The J gene is TRBJ2-3, the V gene TRBV11-2; D unresolved. V was trimmed by 5 bases and J by 4 bases, leaving 4 bases between them. The germline gives CDR1 SGHAT, CDR2 FQNNGV. The CDR3 loop spans 11 amino acids. This chain's CDR3 is CASSNSDTQYF. The CDR3 coding sequence is TGTGCCAGCAGCAATTCAGATACGCAGTATTTT.

The chain carries TRBV20-1 and TRBJ1-5, with D maybe TRBD1 (6 bases). The ends were cut back, 0 bases at V and 6 bases at J, with 12 bases in the middle. CDR1 and CDR2 (germline): DFQATT, SNEGSKA (reference sequence). CDR3 size: 14 residues. The CDR3 loop is CSARDPTGTQPQHF. The CDR3 region has the DNA TGCAGTGCTAGAGACCCCACAGGGACTCAGCCCCAGCATTTT.

V is TRBV2 and J is TRBJ1-1, with 9 nucleotides matching TRBD1. CDR1 and CDR2 (germline): SNHLY, FYNNEI. V lost 9 bases to trimming and J lost 3 bases; unmatched junction nucleotides: 5. This CDR3 spans 13 amino acids. CDR3 coding DNA: TGTGCCAGATCACAGGGGGCGGACACTGAAGCTTTCTTT. Translating it yields CARSQGADTEAFF.

CDR3 nucleotide sequence: TGTGCCTGGACCTTGAGAGGAATTGGAAACACCATATATTTT. Its protein is CAWTLRGIGNTIYF. The rearrangement joins TRBV30 to TRBJ1-3, with D hard to call. The CDR3 is made up of 14 amino acids. Germline assignment: CDR1 GTSNPN and CDR2 SVGIG (reference sequence). Trimming stripped 4 bases from V and 3 bases from J, with 13 bases between.

The chain employs TRBV30 and TRBJ2-7, with D perhaps TRBD1 (7 bases). The V end was cut by 4 bases, the J end by 3 bases, with 16 bases between. The CDR3 has 14 amino acids. Germline CDR1 GTSNPN, CDR2 SVGIG (reference sequence). The CDR3 spells CAWTLGGTVYEQYF. Written as DNA, the CDR3 is TGTGCCTGGACCCTAGGGGGGACAGTCTACGAGCAGTACTTC.

The V and J genes are TRBV3-1 and TRBJ1-2, with a weak D call TRBD1 (6 bases). The germline V gene encodes CDR1 LGHDT and CDR2 YNNKEL (reference sequence). Trimming took 2 bases from V and 7 from J, leaving 14 bases between them. The CDR3 contains 14 residues. The CDR3 DNA follows: TGTGCCAGCAGCCAACGTCCACAGGGCGGTGGCTACACCTTC. This sequence encodes CASSQRPQGGGYTF.

The genes are TRBV10-3 and TRBJ2-7, with D uncertain. The CDR3 runs to 16 residues. Between the trimmed V and J ends, which lost 0 bases and 2 bases, there was a span of 14 bases. CDR1 and CDR2 from the germline V gene are ENHRY and SYGVKD. The CDR3 here is CAISESLRREAYEQYF. CDR3 nucleotide sequence: TGTGCCATCAGTGAGTCGCTGAGGAGAGAGGCCTACGAGCAGTACTTC.

The chain recombines TRBV30 with TRBJ1-4, with D unresolved. V was cut by 4 bases and J by 10 bases, with 16 bases left in between. The CDR3 contains 13 residues. Germline lookup yields CDR1 GTSNPN and CDR2 SVGIG (reference sequence). In DNA form, the CDR3 reads TGTGCCTGGACGGTGGGCGAGTTGGGAAAACTGTTTTTT. Its protein is CAWTVGELGKLFF.